This TCR beta chain derives from a study of T cell responses to AZD1222 COVID-19 vaccine. Study context: Pooled in the analysis were second doses at about 4 or about 12 weeks.

Assay: immunoSEQ multiplex PCR; the TCRdb copy retains only in-frame clones and omits some. This table has roughly 78,000 clones, around four fifths appearing once. The length of the CDR3 is 11 residues. CDR1 SGHTA and CDR2 FQGNSA come from the germline V gene. Trimming stripped 2 bases from V and 6 bases from J, with 5 bases between. This material consisted of peripheral blood, taken on day 0 of AZD1222 vaccination. V and J are TRBV7-2 and TRBJ2-7; no clear D gene. This TCR came from an adult in good health. The CDR3 sequence is CASSLYSEQYF. Written as DNA, the CDR3 is TGTGCCAGCAGCTTATACTCCGAGCAGTACTTC.